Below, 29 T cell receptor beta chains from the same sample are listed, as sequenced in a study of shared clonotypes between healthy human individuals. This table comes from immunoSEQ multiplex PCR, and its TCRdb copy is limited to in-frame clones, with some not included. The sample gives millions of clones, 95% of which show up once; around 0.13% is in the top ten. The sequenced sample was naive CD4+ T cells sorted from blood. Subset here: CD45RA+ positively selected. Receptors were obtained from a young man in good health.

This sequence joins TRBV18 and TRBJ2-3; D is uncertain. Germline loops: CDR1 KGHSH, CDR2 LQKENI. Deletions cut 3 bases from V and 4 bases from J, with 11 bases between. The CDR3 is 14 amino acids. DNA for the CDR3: TGTGCCAGCTCACCGGGCCCAGCCGCAGATACGCAGTATTTT. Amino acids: CASSPGPAADTQYF.

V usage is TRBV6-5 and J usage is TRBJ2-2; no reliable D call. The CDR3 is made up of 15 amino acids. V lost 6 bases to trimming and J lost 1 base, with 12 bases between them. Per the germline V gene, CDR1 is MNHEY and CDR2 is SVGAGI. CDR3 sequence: CASRFPTGNTGELFF. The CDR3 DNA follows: TGTGCCAGCAGATTCCCCACCGGGAACACCGGGGAGCTGTTTTTT.

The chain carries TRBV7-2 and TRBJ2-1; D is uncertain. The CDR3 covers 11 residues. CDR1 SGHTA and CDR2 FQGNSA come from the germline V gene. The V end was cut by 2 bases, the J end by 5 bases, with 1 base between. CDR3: CASSLHNEQFF. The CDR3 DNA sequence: TGTGCCAGCAGCTTACACAATGAGCAGTTCTTC.

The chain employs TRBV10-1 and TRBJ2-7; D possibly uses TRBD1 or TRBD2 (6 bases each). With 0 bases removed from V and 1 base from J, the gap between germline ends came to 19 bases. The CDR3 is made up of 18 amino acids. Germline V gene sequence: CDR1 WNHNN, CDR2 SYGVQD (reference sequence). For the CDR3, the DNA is TGCGCCAGCAGTGAGTCATATCGGGGGCAGGGGATATCCTACGAGCAGTACTTC. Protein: CASSESYRGQGISYEQYF.

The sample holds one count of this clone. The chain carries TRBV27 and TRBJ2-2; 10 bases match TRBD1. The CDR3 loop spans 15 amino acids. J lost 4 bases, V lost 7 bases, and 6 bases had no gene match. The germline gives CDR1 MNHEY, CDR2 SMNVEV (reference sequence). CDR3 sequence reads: CASNRQGASTGELFF. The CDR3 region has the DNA TGTGCCAGCAACCGACAGGGGGCGAGCACCGGGGAGCTGTTTTTT.

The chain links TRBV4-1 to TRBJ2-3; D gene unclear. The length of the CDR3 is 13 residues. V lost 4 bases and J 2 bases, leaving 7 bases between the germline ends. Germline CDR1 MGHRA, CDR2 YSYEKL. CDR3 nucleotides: TGCGCCAGCAGCCTCCGGAACACAGATACGCAGTATTTT. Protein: CASSLRNTDTQYF.

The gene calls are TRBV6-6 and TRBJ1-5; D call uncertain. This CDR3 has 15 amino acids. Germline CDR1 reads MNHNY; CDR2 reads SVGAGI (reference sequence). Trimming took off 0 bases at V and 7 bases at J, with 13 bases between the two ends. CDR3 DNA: TGTGCCAGCAGTTACTCTTCAGGCCTAGGGCAGCCCCAGCATTTT. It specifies CASSYSSGLGQPQHF.

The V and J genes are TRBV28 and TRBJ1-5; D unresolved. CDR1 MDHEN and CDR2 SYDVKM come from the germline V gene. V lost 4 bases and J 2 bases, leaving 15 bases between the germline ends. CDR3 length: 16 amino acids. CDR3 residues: CASSYQSEPGNQPQHF. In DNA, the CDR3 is TGTGCCAGCAGTTATCAGTCCGAACCCGGCAATCAGCCCCAGCATTTT.

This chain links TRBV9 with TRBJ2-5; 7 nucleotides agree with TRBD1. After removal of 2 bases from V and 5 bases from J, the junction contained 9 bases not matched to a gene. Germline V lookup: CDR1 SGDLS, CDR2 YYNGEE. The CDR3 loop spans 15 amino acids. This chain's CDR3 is CASSVNRDSVETQYF. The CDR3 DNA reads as TGTGCCAGCAGCGTGAACAGGGACAGTGTCGAGACCCAGTACTTC.

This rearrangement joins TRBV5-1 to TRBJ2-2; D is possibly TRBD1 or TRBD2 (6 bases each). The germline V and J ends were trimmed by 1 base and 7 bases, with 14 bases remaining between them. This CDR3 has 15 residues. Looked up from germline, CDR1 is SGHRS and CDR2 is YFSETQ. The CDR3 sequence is CASSLLGGAIGELFF. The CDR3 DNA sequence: TGCGCCAGCAGCTTGTTGGGGGGCGCGATCGGGGAGCTGTTTTTT.

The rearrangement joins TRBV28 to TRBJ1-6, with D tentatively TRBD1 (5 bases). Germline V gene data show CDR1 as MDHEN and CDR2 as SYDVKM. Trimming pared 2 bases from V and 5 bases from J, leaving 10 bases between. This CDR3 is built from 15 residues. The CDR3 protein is CASSLREGHNSPLHF. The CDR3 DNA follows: TGTGCCAGCAGTTTACGCGAGGGGCATAATTCACCCCTCCACTTT. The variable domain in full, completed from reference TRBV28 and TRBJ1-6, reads DVKVTQSSRYLVKRTGEKVFLECVQDMDHENMFWYRQDPGLGLRLIYFSYDVKMKEKGDIPEGYSVSREKKERFSLILESASTNQTSMYLCASSLREGHNSPLHFGNGTRLTVT.

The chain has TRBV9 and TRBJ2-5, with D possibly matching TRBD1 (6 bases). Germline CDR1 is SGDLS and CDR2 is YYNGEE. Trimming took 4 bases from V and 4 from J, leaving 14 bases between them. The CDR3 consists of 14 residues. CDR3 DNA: TGTGCCAGCAGCTTAGGACCACAGGGAGAGACCCAGTACTTC. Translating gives CASSLGPQGETQYF.

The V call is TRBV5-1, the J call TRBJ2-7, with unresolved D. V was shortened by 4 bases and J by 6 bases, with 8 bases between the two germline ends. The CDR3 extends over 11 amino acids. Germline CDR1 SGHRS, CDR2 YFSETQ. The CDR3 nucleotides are TGCGCCAGCAGCCGAGAGTCCGAGCAGTACTTC. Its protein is CASSRESEQYF.

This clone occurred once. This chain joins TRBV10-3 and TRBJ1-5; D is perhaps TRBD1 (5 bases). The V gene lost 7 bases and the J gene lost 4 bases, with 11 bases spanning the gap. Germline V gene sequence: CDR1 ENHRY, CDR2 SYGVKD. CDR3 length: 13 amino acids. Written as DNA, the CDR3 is TGTGCCATCAATTGGGACTTAAATCAGCCCCAGCATTTT. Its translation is CAINWDLNQPQHF.

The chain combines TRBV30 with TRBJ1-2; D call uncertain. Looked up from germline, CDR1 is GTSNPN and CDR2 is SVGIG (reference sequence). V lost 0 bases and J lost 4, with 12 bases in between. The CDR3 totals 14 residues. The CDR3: CAWSVVSQTYGYTF. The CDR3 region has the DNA TGTGCCTGGAGTGTCGTTAGCCAGACCTATGGCTACACCTTC.

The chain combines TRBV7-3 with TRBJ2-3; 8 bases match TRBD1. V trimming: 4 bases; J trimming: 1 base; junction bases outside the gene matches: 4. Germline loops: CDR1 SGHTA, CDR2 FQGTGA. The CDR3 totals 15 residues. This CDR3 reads CASSSKTGGTDTQYF. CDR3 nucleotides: TGTGCCAGCAGCTCGAAGACAGGGGGCACAGATACGCAGTATTTT.

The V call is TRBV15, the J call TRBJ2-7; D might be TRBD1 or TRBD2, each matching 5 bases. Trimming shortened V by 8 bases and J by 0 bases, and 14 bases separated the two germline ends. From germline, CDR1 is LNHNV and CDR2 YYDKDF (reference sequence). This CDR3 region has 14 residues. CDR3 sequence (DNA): TGTGCCACCTCCCCGGGGCCGAGCTCCTACGAGCAGTACTTC. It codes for CATSPGPSSYEQYF.

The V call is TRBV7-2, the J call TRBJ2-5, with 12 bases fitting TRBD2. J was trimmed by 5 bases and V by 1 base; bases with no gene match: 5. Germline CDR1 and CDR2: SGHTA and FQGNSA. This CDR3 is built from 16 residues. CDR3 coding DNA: TGTGCCAGCAGCTTAGGGCTAGCGGGGGGGCCCGAGACCCAGTACTTC. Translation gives CASSLGLAGGPETQYF.

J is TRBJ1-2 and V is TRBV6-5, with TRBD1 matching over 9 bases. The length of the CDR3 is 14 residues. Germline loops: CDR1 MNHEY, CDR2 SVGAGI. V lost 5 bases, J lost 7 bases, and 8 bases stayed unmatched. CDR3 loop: CASSTSGTGLGYTF. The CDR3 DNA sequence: TGTGCCAGCAGTACCTCCGGGACAGGGCTTGGCTACACCTTC.

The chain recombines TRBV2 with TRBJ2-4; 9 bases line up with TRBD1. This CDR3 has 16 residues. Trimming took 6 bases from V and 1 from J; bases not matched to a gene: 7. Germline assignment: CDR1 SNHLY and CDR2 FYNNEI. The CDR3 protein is CASSGTGTSAKNIQYF. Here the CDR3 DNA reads TGTGCCAGCAGCGGGACAGGGACGTCGGCCAAAAACATTCAGTACTTC.

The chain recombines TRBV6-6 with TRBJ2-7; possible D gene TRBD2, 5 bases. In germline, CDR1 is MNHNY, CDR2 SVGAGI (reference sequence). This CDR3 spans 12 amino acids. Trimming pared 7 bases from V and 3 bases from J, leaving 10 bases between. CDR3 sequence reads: CASNAGLYEQYF. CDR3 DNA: TGTGCCAGCAACGCGGGCCTCTACGAGCAGTACTTC.

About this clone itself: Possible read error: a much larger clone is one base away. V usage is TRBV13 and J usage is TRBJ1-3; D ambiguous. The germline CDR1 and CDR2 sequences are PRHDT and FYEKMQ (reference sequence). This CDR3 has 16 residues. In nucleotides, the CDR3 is TGTGCCAGCAGCCGCTTTGTGGATCCCTCTGAAAACACCATATATTTT. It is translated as CASSRFVDPSENTIYF. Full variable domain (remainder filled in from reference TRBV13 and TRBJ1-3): AAGVIQSPRHLIKEKRETATLKCYPIPRHDTVYWYQQGPGQDPQFLISFYEKMQSDKGSIPDRFSAQQFSDYHSELNMSSLELGDSALYFCASSRFVDPSENTIYFGEGSWLTVV.

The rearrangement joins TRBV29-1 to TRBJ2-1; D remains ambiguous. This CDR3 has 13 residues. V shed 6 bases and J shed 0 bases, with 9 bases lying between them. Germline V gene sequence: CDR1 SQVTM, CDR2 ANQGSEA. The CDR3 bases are TGCAGCGTGGTCAGGAACTCCTACAATGAGCAGTTCTTC. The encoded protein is CSVVRNSYNEQFF.

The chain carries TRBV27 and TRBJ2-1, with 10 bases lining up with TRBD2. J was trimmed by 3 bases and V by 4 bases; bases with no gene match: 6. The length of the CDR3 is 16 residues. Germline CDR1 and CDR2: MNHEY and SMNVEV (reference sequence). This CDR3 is CASSSRLAGHYNEQFF. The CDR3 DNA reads TGTGCCAGCAGTTCAAGACTAGCGGGCCACTACAATGAGCAGTTCTTC.

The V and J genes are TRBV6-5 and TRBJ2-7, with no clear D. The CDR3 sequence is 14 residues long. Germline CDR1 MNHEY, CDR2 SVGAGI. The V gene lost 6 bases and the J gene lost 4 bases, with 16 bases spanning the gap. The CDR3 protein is CASSEYPQTYEQYF. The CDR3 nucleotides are TGTGCCAGCAGCGAATATCCTCAAACTTACGAGCAGTACTTC.

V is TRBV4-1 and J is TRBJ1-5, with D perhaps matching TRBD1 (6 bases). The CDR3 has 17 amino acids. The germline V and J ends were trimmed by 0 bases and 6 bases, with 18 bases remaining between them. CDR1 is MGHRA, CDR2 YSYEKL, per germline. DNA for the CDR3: TGCGCCAGCAGCCAAGATCTCCCAGGGGCGACGGCTCAGCCCCAGCATTTT. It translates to CASSQDLPGATAQPQHF.

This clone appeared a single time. The CDR3 sequence: CASSPLVTAQGADTQYF. The CDR3 DNA is TGTGCCAGCTCACCACTTGTTACTGCACAGGGCGCAGATACGCAGTATTTT. The genes are TRBV18 and TRBJ2-3; D possibly corresponds to TRBD1 (6 bases). The V end was cut by 1 base, the J end by 4 bases, with 18 bases between. CDR1 is KGHSH and CDR2 is LQKENI in the germline V gene. The length of the CDR3 is 17 residues.

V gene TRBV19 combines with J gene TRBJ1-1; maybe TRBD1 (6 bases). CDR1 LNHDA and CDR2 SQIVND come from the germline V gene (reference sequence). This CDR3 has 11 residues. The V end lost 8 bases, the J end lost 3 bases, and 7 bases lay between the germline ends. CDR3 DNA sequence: TGTGCCAGTGGACAGTACACTGAAGCTTTCTTT. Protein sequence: CASGQYTEAFF.

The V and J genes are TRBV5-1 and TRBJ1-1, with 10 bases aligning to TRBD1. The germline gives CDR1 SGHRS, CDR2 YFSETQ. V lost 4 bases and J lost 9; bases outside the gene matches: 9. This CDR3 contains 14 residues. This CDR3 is CASSIDRGQNKAFF. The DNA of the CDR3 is TGCGCCAGCAGCATTGACAGGGGGCAGAACAAAGCTTTCTTT.